A single sample is the source of the 2 T cell receptor beta chains below, sequenced in a study of cytomegalovirus exposure and HLA in healthy donors. The study ran its PCR with 60 Vbeta and 13 Jbeta primers. Produced via immunoSEQ multiplex PCR; TCRdb's table is partial and in-frame only. This sample has 63,000 or so clones, with around 70% found just once. Sequencing input: PBMCs. All receptors derive from a woman under 40 in good health and CMV-seropositive.

The V call is TRBV7-8, the J call TRBJ1-1, with D tentatively TRBD1 (5 bases). CDR3 size: 13 residues. V gave up 5 bases and J gave up 0 bases, with 7 bases separating them. Germline V CDR1 and CDR2: SGHVS, FQNEAQ. The CDR3 DNA follows: TGTGCCAGCAGCGACAGTTTGAACACTGAAGCTTTCTTT. Amino acid sequence: CASSDSLNTEAFF.

This chain links TRBV7-9 with TRBJ2-7; 7 bases are a match to TRBD2. Per the germline V gene, CDR1 is SEHNR and CDR2 is FQNEAQ (reference sequence). The length of the CDR3 is 14 residues. V gave up 4 bases and J gave up 4 bases; unmatched junction bases: 7. The CDR3 here is CASSSTSWQYEQYF. The DNA of the CDR3 is TGTGCCAGCAGCTCGACTAGCTGGCAGTACGAGCAGTACTTC.